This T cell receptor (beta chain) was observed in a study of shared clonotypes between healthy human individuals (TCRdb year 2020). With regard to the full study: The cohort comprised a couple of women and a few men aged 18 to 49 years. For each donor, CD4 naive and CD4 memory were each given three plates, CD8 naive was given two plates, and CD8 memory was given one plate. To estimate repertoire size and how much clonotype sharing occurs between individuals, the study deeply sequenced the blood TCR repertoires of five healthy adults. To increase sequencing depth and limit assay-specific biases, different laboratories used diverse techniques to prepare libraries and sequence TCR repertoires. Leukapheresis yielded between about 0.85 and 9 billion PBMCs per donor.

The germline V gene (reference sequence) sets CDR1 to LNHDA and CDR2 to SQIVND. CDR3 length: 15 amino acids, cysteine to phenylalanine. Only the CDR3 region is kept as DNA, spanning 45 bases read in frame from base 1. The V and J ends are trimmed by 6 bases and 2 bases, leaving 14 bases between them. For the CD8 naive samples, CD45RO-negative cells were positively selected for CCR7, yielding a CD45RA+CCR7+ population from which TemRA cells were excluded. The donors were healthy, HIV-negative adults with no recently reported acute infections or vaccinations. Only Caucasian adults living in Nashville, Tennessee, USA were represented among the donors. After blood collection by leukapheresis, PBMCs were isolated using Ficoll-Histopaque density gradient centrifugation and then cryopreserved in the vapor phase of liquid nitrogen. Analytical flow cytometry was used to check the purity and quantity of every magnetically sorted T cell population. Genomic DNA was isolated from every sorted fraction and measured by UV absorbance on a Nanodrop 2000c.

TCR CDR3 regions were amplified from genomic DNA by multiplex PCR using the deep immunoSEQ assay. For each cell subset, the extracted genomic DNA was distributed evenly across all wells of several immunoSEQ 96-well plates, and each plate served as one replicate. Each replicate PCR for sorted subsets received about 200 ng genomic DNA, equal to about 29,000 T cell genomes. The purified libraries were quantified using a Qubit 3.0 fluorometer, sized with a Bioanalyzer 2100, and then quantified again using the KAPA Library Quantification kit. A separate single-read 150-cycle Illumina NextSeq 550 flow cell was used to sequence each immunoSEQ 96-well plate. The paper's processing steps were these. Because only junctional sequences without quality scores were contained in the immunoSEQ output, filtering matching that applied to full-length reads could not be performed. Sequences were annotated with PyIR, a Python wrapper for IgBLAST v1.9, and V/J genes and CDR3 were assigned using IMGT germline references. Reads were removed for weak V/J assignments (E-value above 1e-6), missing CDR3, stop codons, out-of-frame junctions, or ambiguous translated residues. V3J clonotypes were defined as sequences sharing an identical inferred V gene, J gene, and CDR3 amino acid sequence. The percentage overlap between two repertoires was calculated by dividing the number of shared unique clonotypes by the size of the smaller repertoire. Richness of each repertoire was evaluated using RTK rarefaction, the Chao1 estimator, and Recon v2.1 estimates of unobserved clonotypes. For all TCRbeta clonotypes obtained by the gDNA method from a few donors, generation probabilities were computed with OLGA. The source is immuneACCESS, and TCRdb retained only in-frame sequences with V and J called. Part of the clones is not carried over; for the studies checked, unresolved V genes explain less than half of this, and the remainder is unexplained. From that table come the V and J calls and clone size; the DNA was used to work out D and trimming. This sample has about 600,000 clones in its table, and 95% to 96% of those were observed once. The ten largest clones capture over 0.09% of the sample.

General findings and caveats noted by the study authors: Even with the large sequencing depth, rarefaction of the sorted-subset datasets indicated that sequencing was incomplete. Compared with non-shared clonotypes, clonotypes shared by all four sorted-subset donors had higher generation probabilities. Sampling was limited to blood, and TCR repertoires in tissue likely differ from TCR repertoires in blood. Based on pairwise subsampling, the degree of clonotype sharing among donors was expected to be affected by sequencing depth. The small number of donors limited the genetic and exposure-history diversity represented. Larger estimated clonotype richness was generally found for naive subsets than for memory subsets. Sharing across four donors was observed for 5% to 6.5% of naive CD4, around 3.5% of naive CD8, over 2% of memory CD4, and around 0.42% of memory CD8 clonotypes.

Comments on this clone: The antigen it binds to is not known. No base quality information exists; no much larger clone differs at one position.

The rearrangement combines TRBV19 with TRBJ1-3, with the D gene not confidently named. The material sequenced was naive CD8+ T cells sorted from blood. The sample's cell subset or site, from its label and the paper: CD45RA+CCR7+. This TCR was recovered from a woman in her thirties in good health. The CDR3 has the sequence CASSPASLAGNTIYF. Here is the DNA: TGTGCCAGTAGCCCCGCAAGCCTAGCTGGAAACACCATATATTTT.